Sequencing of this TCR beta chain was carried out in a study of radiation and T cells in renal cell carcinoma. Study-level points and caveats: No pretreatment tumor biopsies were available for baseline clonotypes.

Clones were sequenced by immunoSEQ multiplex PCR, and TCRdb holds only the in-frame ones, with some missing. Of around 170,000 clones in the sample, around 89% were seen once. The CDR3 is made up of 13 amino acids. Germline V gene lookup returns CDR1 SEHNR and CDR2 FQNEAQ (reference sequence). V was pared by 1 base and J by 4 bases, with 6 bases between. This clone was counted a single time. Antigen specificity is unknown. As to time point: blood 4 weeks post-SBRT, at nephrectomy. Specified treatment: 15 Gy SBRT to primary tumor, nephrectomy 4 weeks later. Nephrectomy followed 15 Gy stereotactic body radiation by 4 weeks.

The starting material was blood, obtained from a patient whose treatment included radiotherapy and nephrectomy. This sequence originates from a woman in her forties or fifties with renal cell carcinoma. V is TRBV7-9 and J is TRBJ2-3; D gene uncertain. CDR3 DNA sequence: TGTGCCAGCAGCTTAGGGACCGCAGATACGCAGTATTTT. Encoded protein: CASSLGTADTQYF.